This T cell receptor (beta chain) was observed in a study of blood T cell repertoires in COVID-19 (dated by TCRdb to 2019 to 2021). A note on the overall study: Samples covering the acute and convalescent phases of COVID-19 were provided by collaborators in the United States, Italy and Spain. Where available, HLA class I and class II types were taken from metadata supplied by the sample provider and were not determined by assay-based typing. Samples were obtained from the ongoing ImmuneRACE study (first 160 participants) and from 1,000 to 1,500 subjects provided by 6 global collaborators. The repertoires were made available in a free public database intended to serve as a resource for research on the immune response to SARS-CoV-2. A de-identified subject ID, COVID-19 status, age in years and sex were almost always included in the sample metadata. Subjects who had been exposed to COVID-19, were actively infected with it, or had recovered from it provided the deeply sampled blood TCRbeta repertoires that made up the dataset. The prospective study material was composed of cDNA or gDNA derived from T cells, B-cell-depleted T cells, or PBMCs.

TCRbeta CDR3 regions were amplified from genomic DNA using the immunoSEQ Assay, a bias-controlled multiplex PCR. For the original study's pipeline: The number of nucleated cells in each sample was estimated from the amplification of reference gene primers within the assay. To quantify the absolute abundance of each unique TCRbeta CDR3 rearrangement, sequence reads were collapsed and filtered. Productive Simpson clonality was computed per sample as the square root of Simpson's diversity index over productive rearrangements. In TCRdb, the immuneACCESS table is reduced to in-frame sequences with V and J assigned. These tables do not hold every clone; where another copy was compared, an unresolved V gene accounts for under half, and the others remain unexplained. V, J and clone size reflect that table, while D and trimming were determined from the DNA. A total of roughly 150,000 clones appear in this sample, roughly nine tenths of them only once. In total, the top ten clones hold about 15% of the sample.

CDR1 and CDR2 (MNHEY, SVGAGI) derive from the germline V gene. A distance of 5 bases separates the germline ends of V and J, which lose 2 bases and 1 base respectively. The CDR3 measures 13 amino acids from cysteine to phenylalanine. The kept DNA is CDR3 alone, 39 bases in frame from the first base. Here is what the overall study found, with its caveats: The quantity of clinical and demographic metadata differed by source and by participant and was supplied without curation.

The collaborating institutions used their own protocols to collect whole blood in K2EDTA tubes. Collaborator samples were shipped for TCRbeta analysis as frozen whole blood, isolated PBMCs, or DNA extracted from either sample type. For this clone: No antigen is known for it. The sample holds no much larger clone one base away, and base qualities are not on file. Other DNA sequences of this sample code for an identical CDR3.

Material for sequencing was peripheral blood. Recombination joined TRBV6-5 with TRBJ1-1; the D gene is unclear. The receptor comes from a woman aged 40 to 55 with acute or convalescent COVID-19. The DNA reads as follows: TGTGCCAGCAGTTACGGGCGGAACACTGAAGCTTTCTTT. Its translation is CASSYGRNTEAFF.